The 15 T cell receptor beta chains listed next were all sequenced from one sample in a study of regulatory T cells in long-lasting Graves disease. This sample's time point: newly diagnosed GD, antithyroid drugs for less than 3 months. Following extraction of RNA from PBMCs, that RNA was used to make the TCR library. iRepertoire HTBI primers and Arm-PCR of CDR3 regions built TCR beta libraries. TCRdb reanalysed the multiplex PCR reads using MiXCR and keeps one entry per CDR3 protein. The repertoire consists of hundreds of thousands of distinct CDR3 sequences, with roughly 15% occurring once and the leading ten covering about 18%. Separately, the same data were catalogued under a study of T cells in Graves' hyperthyroidism and ophthalmopathy.

Sequences were derived from peripheral blood mononuclear cells (PBMCs), sampled at new diagnosis, from a patient treated with antithyroid drugs. These receptors came from a woman between 25 and 40 years old with Graves disease.

At least ten counts were recorded for this clonotype. This rearrangement joins TRBV27 to TRBJ1-1; TRBD1 agrees at 11 bases. Germline V CDR1 and CDR2: MNHEY, SMNVEV (reference sequence). CDR3 length equals 15 residues. V shed 2 bases and J 7 bases; nucleotides not matched to a gene: 6. The CDR3 sequence: CASSLKRTGGGEAFF. The CDR3 bases are TGTGCCAGCAGTTTAAAACGGACAGGGGGCGGTGAAGCTTTCTTT.

This clonotype was seen at least ten times. The CDR3 nucleotides are TGTGCCAGCAGCCCCCCCCGTGACGGATCTGAGCAGTACTTC. It translates to CASSPPRDGSEQYF. This chain joins TRBV28 and TRBJ2-7, with D uncertain. V was trimmed by 6 bases and J by 7 bases, leaving 19 bases between them. In germline, CDR1 is MDHEN, CDR2 SYDVKM. The CDR3 length is 14 residues.

This clonotype was seen at least ten times. The chain joins TRBV11-1 to TRBJ2-3, with 8 bases lining up with TRBD2. The CDR3 covers 16 residues. V shed 4 bases, J shed 3 bases, and the junction held 9 bases outside the gene matches. CDR1 is SGHAT and CDR2 is FQDESV in the germline V gene (reference sequence). CDR3 nucleotides: TGTGCCAGCAGCTCTCCCCCGGGACTAGATACAGATACGCAGTATTTT. It translates to CASSSPPGLDTDTQYF. Full variable domain (missing parts from reference TRBV11-1 and TRBJ2-3): EAEVAQSPRYKITEKSQAVAFWCDPISGHATLYWYRQILGQGPELLVQFQDESVVDDSQLPKDRFSAERLKGVDSTLKIQPAELGDSAMYLCASSSPPGLDTDTQYFGPGTRLTVL.

This clonotype was detected ten times or more. V and J are TRBV7-3 and TRBJ2-7, with 7 bases that match TRBD1. The ends lost 5 bases at V and 4 bases at J; junction bases unmatched: 8. Per the germline V gene, CDR1 is SGHTA and CDR2 is FQGTGA. The CDR3 is 14 amino acids. The CDR3 bases are TGTGCCAGCAGCCCCGGGGCAGGGGGTTACGAGCAGTACTTC. It translates to CASSPGAGGYEQYF.

The gene calls are TRBV20-1 and TRBJ2-4; tentatively, D is TRBD1 (6 bases). V was clipped by 8 bases and J by 3 bases, with 17 bases between them. The CDR3 covers 14 residues. Looked up from germline, CDR1 is DFQATT and CDR2 is SNEGSKA (reference sequence). The CDR3 region is CSTDPGQYKNIQYF. Written as DNA, the CDR3 is TGCAGTACCGACCCCGGACAGTACAAAAACATTCAGTACTTC.

This clonotype was seen a handful of times. The chain carries TRBV6-1 and TRBJ1-6, with TRBD1 as a possible D gene (5 bases). The germline CDR1 and CDR2 sequences are MNHNS and SASEGT. Trimming pared 10 bases from V and 7 bases from J, leaving 20 bases between. The CDR3 is 15 residues long. The CDR3 DNA reads TGTGCCATAGGGAGGTCACAGGCGCCGAATTCACCCCTCCACTTT. Translating it yields CAIGRSQAPNSPLHF.

This clonotype was counted at least ten times. V is TRBV19 and J is TRBJ2-7; the D gene is possibly TRBD2 (5 bases). Trimming removed 3 bases at V and 2 bases at J, with 14 bases between. Looked up from germline, CDR1 is LNHDA and CDR2 is SQIVND (reference sequence). This CDR3 has 15 amino acids. CDR3 DNA: TGTGCCAGTAGTATGCCCGGGAACTTGACCTACGAGCAGTACTTC. This encodes CASSMPGNLTYEQYF.

The V and J genes are TRBV7-3 and TRBJ2-7; tentative D call: TRBD2 (7 bases). Per germline, CDR1 SGHTA and CDR2 FQGTGA. This CDR3 has 14 residues. V dropped 1 base and J dropped 3 bases, with 10 bases sitting between them. The CDR3 spells CASSLNGGRYEQYF. DNA for the CDR3: TGTGCCAGCAGCTTAAACGGGGGGCGCTACGAGCAGTACTTC.

The chain is built from TRBV11-2 and TRBJ2-2; D is perhaps TRBD1 (6 bases). This CDR3 spans 17 amino acids. Trimming took off 1 base at V and 8 bases at J, with 20 bases between the two ends. Germline CDR1 SGHAT, CDR2 FQNNGV. The CDR3 protein is CASSLVSSRGQRGELFF. CDR3 in DNA: TGTGCCAGCAGCTTAGTGTCTTCCAGGGGCCAAAGGGGGGAGCTGTTTTTT.

This clonotype was recorded many times. V usage is TRBV6-1 and J usage is TRBJ2-1, with 9 nucleotides matching TRBD2. The CDR3 consists of 15 residues. The trim removed 6 bases at V and 0 bases at J, leaving 3 bases unmatched. Germline V gene sequence: CDR1 MNHNS, CDR2 SASEGT. CDR3 coding DNA: TGTGCCAGCAGAAAAGCGGGGGGCTCCTACAATGAGCAGTTCTTC. This gives the protein CASRKAGGSYNEQFF.

The rearrangement links TRBV5-1 to TRBJ1-1; D is undetermined. Trimming took off 3 bases at V and 6 bases at J, with 18 bases between the two ends. Germline V gene data show CDR1 as SGHRS and CDR2 as YFSETQ. The CDR3 totals 15 residues. DNA for the CDR3: TGCGCCAGCAGCTCCTCACAAGCTGGCAGGCCTGAAGCTTTCTTT. Translation: CASSSSQAGRPEAFF.

V gene TRBV3-1 combines with J gene TRBJ2-2, with unresolved D. This CDR3 is built from 15 residues. The germline gives CDR1 LGHDT, CDR2 YNNKEL (reference sequence). The ends were cut back, 3 bases at V and 0 bases at J, with 8 bases in the middle. The CDR3 DNA reads TGTGCCAGCAGCCATCGGGCCGCGAACACCGGGGAGCTGTTTTTT. This sequence encodes CASSHRAANTGELFF.

V usage is TRBV2 and J usage is TRBJ2-4, with D possibly being TRBD1 (6 bases). V shed 7 bases and J shed 4 bases, with 11 bases lying between them. The CDR3 contains 13 residues. CDR1 is SNHLY and CDR2 is FYNNEI in the germline V gene. CDR3 nucleotide sequence: TGTGCCAGCAACACAGGGATAAAAAACATTCAGTACTTC. This codes for CASNTGIKNIQYF.

This clonotype was counted ten times or more. The genes are TRBV28 and TRBJ1-2; no clear D. This CDR3 is 15 amino acids long. The V gene's germline CDR1 is MDHEN and CDR2 SYDVKM. V dropped 4 bases and J dropped 8 bases, with 20 bases sitting between them. CDR3 residues: CASSSLWGGTEGYTF. The DNA for the CDR3 is TGTGCCAGCAGTTCACTCTGGGGAGGCACAGAAGGCTACACCTTC.

This clonotype was found a few times. The CDR3 protein is CASSQDLTRTGVNEKLFF. Here the CDR3 DNA reads TGTGCCAGCAGCCAAGATCTAACGCGGACAGGGGTTAATGAAAAACTGTTTTTT. The V gene is TRBV3-1, the J gene TRBJ1-4, with 9 bases identical to TRBD1. Trimming at V came to 0 bases and at J to 4 bases, leaving 9 bases not matched to a gene. The CDR3 totals 18 residues. The germline gives CDR1 LGHDT, CDR2 YNNKEL (reference sequence).